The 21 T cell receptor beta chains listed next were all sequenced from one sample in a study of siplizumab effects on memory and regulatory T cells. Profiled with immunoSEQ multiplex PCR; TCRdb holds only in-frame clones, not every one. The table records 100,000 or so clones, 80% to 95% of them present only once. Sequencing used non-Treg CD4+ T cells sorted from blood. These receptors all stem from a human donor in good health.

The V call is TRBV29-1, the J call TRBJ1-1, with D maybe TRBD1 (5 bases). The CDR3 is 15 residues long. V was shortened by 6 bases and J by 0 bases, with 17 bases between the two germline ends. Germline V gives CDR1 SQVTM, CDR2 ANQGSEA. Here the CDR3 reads CSVESLTVMNTEAFF. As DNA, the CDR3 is TGCAGCGTGGAAAGCCTGACAGTCATGAACACTGAAGCTTTCTTT.

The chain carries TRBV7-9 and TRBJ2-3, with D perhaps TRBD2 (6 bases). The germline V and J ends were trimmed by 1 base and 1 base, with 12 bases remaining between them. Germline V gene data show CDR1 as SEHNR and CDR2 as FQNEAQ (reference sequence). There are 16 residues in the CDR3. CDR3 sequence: CASSLGSGEGTDTQYF. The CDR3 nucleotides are TGTGCCAGCAGCTTAGGGTCGGGAGAAGGCACAGATACGCAGTATTTT.

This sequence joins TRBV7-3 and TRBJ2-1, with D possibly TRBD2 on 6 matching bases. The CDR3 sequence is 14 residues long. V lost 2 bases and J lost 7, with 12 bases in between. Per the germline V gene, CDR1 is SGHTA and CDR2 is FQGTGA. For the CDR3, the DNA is TGTGCCAGCAGCTTAGGAGGACTATGGAATGAGCAGTTCTTC. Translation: CASSLGGLWNEQFF.

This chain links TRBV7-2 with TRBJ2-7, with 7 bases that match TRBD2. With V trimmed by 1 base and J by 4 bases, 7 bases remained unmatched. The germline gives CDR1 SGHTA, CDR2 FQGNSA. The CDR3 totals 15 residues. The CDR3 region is CASSLDWTSSYEQYF. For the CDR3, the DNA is TGTGCCAGCAGCTTAGACTGGACTAGTAGTTACGAGCAGTACTTC.

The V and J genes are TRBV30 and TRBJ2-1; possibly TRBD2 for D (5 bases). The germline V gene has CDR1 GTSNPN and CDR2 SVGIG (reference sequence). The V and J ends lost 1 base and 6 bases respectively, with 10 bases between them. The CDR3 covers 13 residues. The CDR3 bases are TGTGCCTGGAGTGATGGCGGGCCCAATGAGCAGTTCTTC. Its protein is CAWSDGGPNEQFF.

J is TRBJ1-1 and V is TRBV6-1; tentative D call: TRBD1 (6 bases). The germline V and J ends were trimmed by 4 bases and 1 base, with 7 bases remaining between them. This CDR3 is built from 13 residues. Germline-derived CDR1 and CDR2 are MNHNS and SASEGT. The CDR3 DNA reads TGTGCCAGCAGTGGACAGGCGAACACTGAAGCTTTCTTT. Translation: CASSGQANTEAFF.

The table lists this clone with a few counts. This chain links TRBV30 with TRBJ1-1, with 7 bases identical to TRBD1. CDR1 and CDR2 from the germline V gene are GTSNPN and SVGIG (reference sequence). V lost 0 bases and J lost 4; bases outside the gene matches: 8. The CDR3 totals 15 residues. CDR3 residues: CAWSVLRGRVTEAFF. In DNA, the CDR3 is TGTGCCTGGAGTGTGTTAAGGGGGCGAGTCACTGAAGCTTTCTTT.

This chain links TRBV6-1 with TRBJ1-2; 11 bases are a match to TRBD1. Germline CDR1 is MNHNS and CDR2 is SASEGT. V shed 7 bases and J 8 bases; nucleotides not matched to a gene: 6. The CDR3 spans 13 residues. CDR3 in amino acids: CASTRTGGEGYTF. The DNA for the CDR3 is TGTGCCAGCACCAGGACAGGGGGCGAGGGCTACACCTTC.

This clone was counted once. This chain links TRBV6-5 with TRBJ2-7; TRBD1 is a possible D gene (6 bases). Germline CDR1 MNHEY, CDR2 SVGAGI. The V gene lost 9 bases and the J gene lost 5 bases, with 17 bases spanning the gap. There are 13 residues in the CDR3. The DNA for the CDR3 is TGTGCCAGTATTGGGACAAGGCTGGACGAGCAGTACTTC. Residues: CASIGTRLDEQYF.

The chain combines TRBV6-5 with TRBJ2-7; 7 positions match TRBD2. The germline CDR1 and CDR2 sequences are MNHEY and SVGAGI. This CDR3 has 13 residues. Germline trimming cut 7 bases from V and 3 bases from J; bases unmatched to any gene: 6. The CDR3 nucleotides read TGTGCCAGCACTTCGGGGGGAAACTACGAGCAGTACTTC. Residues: CASTSGGNYEQYF.

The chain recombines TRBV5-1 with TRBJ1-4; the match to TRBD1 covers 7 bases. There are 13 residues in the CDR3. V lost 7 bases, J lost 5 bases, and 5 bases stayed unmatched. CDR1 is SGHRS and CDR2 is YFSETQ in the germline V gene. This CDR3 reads CASQGQPNEKLFF. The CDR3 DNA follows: TGCGCCAGCCAGGGACAGCCAAATGAAAAACTGTTTTTT.

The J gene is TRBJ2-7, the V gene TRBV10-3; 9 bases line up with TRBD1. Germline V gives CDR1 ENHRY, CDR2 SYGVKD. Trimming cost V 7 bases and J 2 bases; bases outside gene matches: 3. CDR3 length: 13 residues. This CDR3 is CAITGDRAYEQYF. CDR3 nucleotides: TGTGCCATCACCGGGGACAGGGCCTACGAGCAGTACTTC.

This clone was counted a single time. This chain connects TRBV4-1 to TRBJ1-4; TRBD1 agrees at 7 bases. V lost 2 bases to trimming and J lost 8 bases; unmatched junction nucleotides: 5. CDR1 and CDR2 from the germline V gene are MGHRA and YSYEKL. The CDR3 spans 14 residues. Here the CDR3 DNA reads TGCGCCAGCAGCCAACCACAGGGGAGGGAAAAACTGTTTTTT. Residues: CASSQPQGREKLFF.

CDR3 in amino acids: CASNTAGRTEAFF. Written as DNA, the CDR3 is TGTGCCAGCAATACGGCAGGGCGAACTGAAGCTTTCTTT. This chain joins TRBV6-6 and TRBJ1-1, with D possibly TRBD1 on 5 matching bases. The V end lost 7 bases, the J end lost 5 bases, and 14 bases lay between the germline ends. The germline gives CDR1 MNHNY, CDR2 SVGAGI (reference sequence). This CDR3 comprises 13 residues.

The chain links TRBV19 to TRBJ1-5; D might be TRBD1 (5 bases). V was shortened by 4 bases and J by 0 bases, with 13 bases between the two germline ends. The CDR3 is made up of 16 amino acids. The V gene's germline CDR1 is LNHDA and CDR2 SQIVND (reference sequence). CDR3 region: CASSKPTVYSNQPQHF. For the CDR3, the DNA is TGTGCCAGTAGTAAGCCGACAGTTTATAGCAATCAGCCCCAGCATTTT.

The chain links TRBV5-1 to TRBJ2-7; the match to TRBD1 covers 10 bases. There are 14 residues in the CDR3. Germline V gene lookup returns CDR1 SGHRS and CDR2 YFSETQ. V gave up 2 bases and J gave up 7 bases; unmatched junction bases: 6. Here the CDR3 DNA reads TGCGCCAGCAGCTTAGGACAGGGGGATGGGGAGCAGTACTTC. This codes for CASSLGQGDGEQYF. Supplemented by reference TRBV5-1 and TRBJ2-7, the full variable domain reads KAGVTQTPRYLIKTRGQQVTLSCSPISGHRSVSWYQQTPGQGLQFLFEYFSETQRNKGNFPGRFSGRQFSNSRSEMNVSTLELGDSALYLCASSLGQGDGEQYFGPGTRLTVT.

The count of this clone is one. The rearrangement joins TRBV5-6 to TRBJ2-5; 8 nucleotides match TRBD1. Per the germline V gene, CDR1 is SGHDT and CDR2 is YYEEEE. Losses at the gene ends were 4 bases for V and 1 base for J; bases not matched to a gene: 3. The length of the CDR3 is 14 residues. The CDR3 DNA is TGTGCCAGCAGCGGAGGGACAGGCCAAGAGACCCAGTACTTC. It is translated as CASSGGTGQETQYF.

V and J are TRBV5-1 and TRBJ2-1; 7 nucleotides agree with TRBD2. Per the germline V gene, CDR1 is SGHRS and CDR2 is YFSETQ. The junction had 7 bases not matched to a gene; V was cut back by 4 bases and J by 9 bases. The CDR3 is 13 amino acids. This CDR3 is CASSPLTSSEQFF. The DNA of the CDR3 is TGCGCCAGCAGCCCCCTGACTAGCTCTGAGCAGTTCTTC.

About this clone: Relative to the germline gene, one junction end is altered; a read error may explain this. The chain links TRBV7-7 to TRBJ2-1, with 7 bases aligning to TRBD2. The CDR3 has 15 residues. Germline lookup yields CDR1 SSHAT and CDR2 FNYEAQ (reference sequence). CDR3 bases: TGTGCTAGCAGCGCTACTAGCGCGAGGGGCAATGAGCAGTTCTTC. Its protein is CASSATSARGNEQFF.

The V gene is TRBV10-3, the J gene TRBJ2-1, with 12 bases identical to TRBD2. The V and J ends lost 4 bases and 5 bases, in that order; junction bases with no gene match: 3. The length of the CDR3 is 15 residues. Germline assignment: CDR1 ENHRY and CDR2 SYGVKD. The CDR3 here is CAISVLAGGDNEQFF. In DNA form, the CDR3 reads TGTGCCATCAGTGTACTAGCGGGAGGCGACAATGAGCAGTTCTTC.

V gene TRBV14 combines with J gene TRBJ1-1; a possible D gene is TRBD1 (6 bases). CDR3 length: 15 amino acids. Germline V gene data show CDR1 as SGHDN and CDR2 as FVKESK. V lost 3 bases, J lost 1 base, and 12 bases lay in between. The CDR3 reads CASSHDRLWNTEAFF. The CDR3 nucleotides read TGTGCCAGCAGCCATGACAGGTTGTGGAACACTGAAGCTTTCTTT.